The clone carrying this T cell receptor beta chain was detected ten times or more. These data belong to a study of low-dose radiotherapy and immunotherapy resistance in tumors. Study in general: The study gave Cohort 2 1 Gy per fraction every two weeks, totaling 13 Gy over 26 weeks. Patients took oral aspirin 300 mg daily for four cycles from cycle 1 day 1.

Gene-specific TRAV and TRBV primers were used for first-strand cDNA, covering alpha and beta chains. Amplification of TCRs used a constant-region primer and V-primer adapter for about 19 PCR cycles. TCRdb passed the reads through MiXCR, listing each CDR3 protein once. The sample records tens of thousands of distinct CDR3 sequences, about a sixth being singletons. As for time point: after trial treatment. The treatment was: LDRT plus nivolumab, ipilimumab, low-dose cyclophosphamide and aspirin (RACIN trial). Donors, who were enrolled in a single-arm phase I dose-escalation trial, received nivolumab, ipilimumab, aspirin, low-dose cyclophosphamide and low-dose radiotherapy. J lost 6 bases, V lost 0 bases, and 8 bases had no gene match. CDR3 length: 15 amino acids. Germline V CDR1 and CDR2: DFQATT, SNEGSKA (reference sequence).

V usage is TRBV20-1 and J usage is TRBJ2-7, with 10 nucleotides matching TRBD2. The input for sequencing was PBMCs, taken after low-dose radiotherapy plus immunotherapy. The TCR comes from a male donor with prostate cancer. CDR3 coding DNA: TGCAGTGCTAGAGATAGCCTAGCGGGAGTGAGCGAGCAGTACTTC. It yields the protein CSARDSLAGVSEQYF.